Listed below are T cell receptor beta chains from one sample, sequenced in a study of T cells after yellow fever vaccination. TCRdb re-called the 5' RACE reads through MiXCR, storing one row per CDR3 protein. This sample yields 80,000 to 100,000 distinct CDR3 sequences, of which about 8.8% are seen a single time; roughly 15% belongs to the top ten. The specimen was CD8+ T cells not binding an NS4B(214-222) dextramer, sorted from PBMCs, collected less than 16 days after the first yellow fever vaccination. These receptors all come from a young man who received the YFV17D yellow fever vaccine. The CDR3 runs from the conserved cysteine through the conserved F or W. The order of the fields is J gene, clone size, D gene, V gene, CDR3 DNA, CDR3 protein. D genes are given only for firm matches. Part of the rows lack a size; the others show once, few, many or a class for expanded clones.

>TRBJ2-1|few|.|TRBV7-3
TGTGCCAGCAGCTTAGACAGTACCTACAATGAGCAGTTCTTC
CASSLDSTYNEQFF
>TRBJ1-2|many|.|TRBV4-3
TGCGCCAGCAGCCCGGTGGCAGGGGCCCGCTATGGCTACACCTTC
CASSPVAGARYGYTF
>TRBJ2-7|many|TRBD2|TRBV4-3
TGCGCCAGCAGCCAACGGTTCGCGGGAGGACTTTACGAGCAGTACTTC
CASSQRFAGGLYEQYF
>TRBJ2-3|few|TRBD2|TRBV7-6
TGTGCCAGCAGTCGCGGGGGGGCCATTTCAGATACGCAGTATTTT
CASSRGGAISDTQYF
>TRBJ1-1|.|.|TRBV10-3
TGTGCCGCCACCTTATCAGGTAACACTGAAGCTTTCTTT
CAATLSGNTEAFF
>TRBJ2-2|many|.|TRBV7-8
TGTGCCAGCAGCCAGGGGCCCACCGGGGAGCTGTTTTTT
CASSQGPTGELFF
>TRBJ2-2|many|TRBD1|TRBV19
TGTGCCAGTAAGGGACAGGGGGACACCGGGGAGCTGTTTTTT
CASKGQGDTGELFF
>TRBJ2-3|many|.|TRBV5-1
TGCGCCAGCAGCTTGGGATTTGCGGGTACAGATACGCAGTATTTT
CASSLGFAGTDTQYF
>TRBJ2-3|.|TRBD2|TRBV4-2
TGTGCCAGCAGCCAAGACTGGGACGGGGGGGCGGGTACGCAGTATTTT
CASSQDWDGGAGTQYF
>TRBJ1-2|few|.|TRBV29-1
TGCAGCGTTGAAGGGGATTTAATCTATGGCTACACCTTC
CSVEGDLIYGYTF
>TRBJ2-1|.|.|TRBV3-1
TGTGCCAGCAGCCAAGATCTCCGGAACTCCTACAATGAGCAGTTCTTC
CASSQDLRNSYNEQFF
>TRBJ2-1|.|.|TRBV6-1
TGTGCCAGCGAGGGGGGTGTCTACAATGAGCAGTTCTTC
CASEGGVYNEQFF
>TRBJ2-1|few|.|TRBV18
TGTGCCAGCTCAATAGTCAGTCTTCCTAATGAGCAGTTCTTC
CASSIVSLPNEQFF
>TRBJ1-1|many|.|TRBV3-1
TGTGCCAGCAGCCCGGGACCGGGGAACACTGAAGCTTTCTTT
CASSPGPGNTEAFF
>TRBJ1-1|few|.|TRBV27
TGTGCCAGCAGTGCGGACGGGGGACACGCGAACACTGAAGCTTTCTTT
CASSADGGHANTEAFF
>TRBJ2-1|.|.|TRBV5-4
TGTGCCAGCAGTCCGGGTCTAGACAAGAATGAGCAGTTCTTC
CASSPGLDKNEQFF
>TRBJ1-1|.|.|TRBV12-3/TRBV12-4
TGTGCCAGCAGCCCTACCGAGGGTGTCACTGAAGCTTTCTTT
CASSPTEGVTEAFF
>TRBJ2-6|.|.|TRBV27
TGTGCCAGCAGTTTTACAGGTTACTCTGGGGCCAACGTCCTGACTTTC
CASSFTGYSGANVLTF
>TRBJ1-4|.|.|TRBV4-3
TGCGCCAGCAGCCAAGCGGAGGGCTATAATGAAAAACTGTTTTTT
CASSQAEGYNEKLFF
>TRBJ1-1|.|.|TRBV19
TGTGCCAGTACGGACACCATTAACACTGAAGCTTTCTTT
CASTDTINTEAFF
>TRBJ2-6|.|.|TRBV29-1
TGCAGCGTTGTGTACGACGTGCTCTCTGGGGCCAACGTCCTGACTTTC
CSVVYDVLSGANVLTF
>TRBJ2-1|few|.|TRBV7-9
TGTGCCAGCAGCTTAAGTTCCAGGGAAATTGGGCAGTTCTTC
CASSLSSREIGQFF
>TRBJ2-3|many|.|TRBV12-3/TRBV12-4
TGTGCCAGCAGTTTTGGCGGGGCCACAGATACGCAGTATTTT
CASSFGGATDTQYF
>TRBJ2-5|few|TRBD2|TRBV4-1
TGCGCCAGCAGCCAACACGCTAGCGGGCAAGAGACCCAGTACTTC
CASSQHASGQETQYF
>TRBJ1-5|.|.|TRBV6-2/TRBV6-3
TGTGCCAGCATCCGCAACGCTGAGGACCCGAATCAGCCCCAGCATTTT
CASIRNAEDPNQPQHF
>TRBJ1-5|.|TRBD1|TRBV12-3/TRBV12-4
TGTGCCAGCACCTCAACAGGGGTAAAAGGGCAGCCCCAGCATTTT
CASTSTGVKGQPQHF
>TRBJ1-2|many|TRBD1|TRBV20-1
TGCAGTGCTAGAGATAGAAACAGGGGGCTTGGTGGCTACACCTTC
CSARDRNRGLGGYTF
>TRBJ2-2|few|TRBD2|TRBV20-1
TGCAGTGCTCCGGGGACTAGCGGGTCAAACACCGGGGAGCTGTTTTTT
CSAPGTSGSNTGELFF
>TRBJ2-5|few|TRBD2|TRBV6-1
TGTGCCAGCAGCCTACTAGCGGGGTTACAAGAGACCCAGTACTTC
CASSLLAGLQETQYF
>TRBJ1-2|.|.|TRBV29-1
TGCAGCGTTTTAATCGACAAACCTTATGGCTACACCTTC
CSVLIDKPYGYTF
>TRBJ2-1|few|.|TRBV11-2
TGTGCCAGCAGCTTCGGCGGGGCATACAATGAGCAGTTCTTC
CASSFGGAYNEQFF
>TRBJ1-2|few|.|TRBV4-1
TGCGCCAGCAGCCAAGATCCAGGCATTCCCTATGGCTACACCTTC
CASSQDPGIPYGYTF
>TRBJ2-3|.|.|TRBV7-6
TGTGCCAGCAGCTTCCTAGGAGGGGGGCTGGATACGCAGTATTTT
CASSFLGGGLDTQYF
>TRBJ2-1|.|.|TRBV6-5
TGTGCCAGCAGTTACTCGAGGGGGGGGACTTTGGGCAATGAGCAGTTCTTC
CASSYSRGGTLGNEQFF
>TRBJ1-5|many|TRBD1|TRBV12-3/TRBV12-4
TGTGCCAGCAGCTCGACAGGGTATAGCAATCAGCCCCAGCATTTT
CASSSTGYSNQPQHF
>TRBJ1-5|many|.|TRBV4-1
TGCGCCAGCAGCCTCGAAATCGGGACACCGCGCCAGCCCCAGCATTTT
CASSLEIGTPRQPQHF
>TRBJ2-7|.|.|TRBV27
TGTGCCAGCAGTTTAACCCCGGTCCCTTACGAGCAGTACTTC
CASSLTPVPYEQYF
>TRBJ2-4|.|TRBD2|TRBV5-4
TGTGCCAGCAGCCCCGGACTAGCGGGGGCTGCGGGGAACATTCAGTACTTC
CASSPGLAGAAGNIQYF
>TRBJ2-1|many|.|TRBV6-2/TRBV6-3
TGTGCCAGCAGTTACTCTTGGGAGCAGTTCTTC
CASSYSWEQFF
>TRBJ1-2|few|.|TRBV5-4
TGTGCCAGCAGCTTGGGACCGATCTATGGCTACACCTTC
CASSLGPIYGYTF
>TRBJ2-5|.|TRBD2|TRBV28
TGTGCCAGCAGGAAGCCGGGACTAGCGAAAGAGACCCAGTACTTC
CASRKPGLAKETQYF
>TRBJ2-3|few|TRBD2|TRBV7-2
TGTGCCAGCAGCTTATTCGCCGGGGGGGCGACAGATACGCAGTATTTT
CASSLFAGGATDTQYF
>TRBJ1-4|.|.|TRBV5-1
TGCGCCAGCAGCCCGATCTTCGGGGACCAGCATGAAAAACTGTTTTTT
CASSPIFGDQHEKLFF
>TRBJ2-7|.|.|TRBV5-6
TGTGCCAGCAGCTTCTCGACAGAATCAACCTTC
CASSFSTESTF
>TRBJ2-1|.|TRBD2|TRBV5-5
TGTGCCAGCAGTTATACTAGCGGGGGGGTCAACGAGCAGTTCTTC
CASSYTSGGVNEQFF
>TRBJ1-2|few|.|TRBV4-1
TGCGCCAGCAGCCATATAGCCCTAACCTATGGCTACACCTTC
CASSHIALTYGYTF
>TRBJ2-3|few|.|TRBV6-5
TGTGCCAGCAGCTTAATGGGGGGCACAGATACGCAGTATTTT
CASSLMGGTDTQYF
>TRBJ1-5|many|TRBD1|TRBV4-1
TGCGCCAGCAGCCACGAGGGACAGGGAGGTGCTCAGCCCCAGCATTTT
CASSHEGQGGAQPQHF
>TRBJ2-7|few|.|TRBV7-9
TGTGCCAGCAGCTTTTCGGAAAACTACGAGCAGTACTTC
CASSFSENYEQYF
>TRBJ2-1|many|TRBD2|TRBV5-8
TGTGCCAGCAGCCCCCGGACTAGCGGGGGGAATGAGCAGTTCTTC
CASSPRTSGGNEQFF
>TRBJ2-1|.|.|TRBV6-2/TRBV6-3
TGTGCCAGCAGTTACGACCTCTTCTACAATGAGCAGTTCTTC
CASSYDLFYNEQFF
>TRBJ2-2|few|.|TRBV6-2/TRBV6-3
TGTGCCAGCAGTTCCACGGGACCAAACTTCTCCGGGGAGCTGTTTTTT
CASSSTGPNFSGELFF
>TRBJ2-2|.|TRBD2|TRBV19
TGTGCCAGTAGTTTGGGACTACACACCGGGGAGCTGTTTTTT
CASSLGLHTGELFF
>TRBJ2-2|many|.|TRBV29-1
TGCAGCGCTACGGGGGAGTCGGACGGGGAGCTGTTTTTT
CSATGESDGELFF